Below, 17 T cell receptor beta chains from the same sample are listed, as sequenced in a study of regulatory T cells in long-lasting Graves disease. Regarding time point: persistent/refractory GD, antithyroid drugs over 5 years with positive TRAb. PBMC-derived RNA was used for the TCR library. In building TCR beta libraries, iRepertoire HTBI primers were used together with Arm-PCR of CDR3 regions. One entry per CDR3 protein results from TCRdb running MiXCR on the multiplex PCR reads. The sample yields roughly 360,000 distinct CDR3 sequences, roughly 24% seen once. This sample comprised peripheral blood mononuclear cells (PBMCs), obtained when the disease was refractory, from a patient treated with antithyroid drugs. These receptors all come from a woman between 40 and 50 years old with Graves disease.

In nucleotides, the CDR3 is TGTGCCAGCGCCTTATCCGGGGCCAACGTCCTGACTTTC. Its protein is CASALSGANVLTF. The rearrangement uses TRBV27 and TRBJ2-6; unclear D gene. CDR1 MNHEY and CDR2 SMNVEV come from the germline V gene (reference sequence). CDR3 length: 13 amino acids. V was clipped by 8 bases and J by 4 bases, with 9 bases between them.

This sequence joins TRBV27 and TRBJ1-2, with D uncertain. Trimming stripped 2 bases from V and 5 bases from J, with 24 bases between. Germline CDR1 reads MNHEY; CDR2 reads SMNVEV (reference sequence). This CDR3 has 18 amino acids. In DNA form, the CDR3 reads TGTGCCAGCAGTTTACGTGGGTCCCTAACGGTGGAAACATATGGCTACACCTTC. It is translated as CASSLRGSLTVETYGYTF.

The table lists this clonotype with a few counts. The genes are TRBV19 and TRBJ2-7; D gene uncertain. The V end lost 0 bases, the J end lost 3 bases, and 9 bases lay between the germline ends. Looked up from germline, CDR1 is LNHDA and CDR2 is SQIVND (reference sequence). The CDR3 sequence is 14 residues long. CDR3 sequence (DNA): TGTGCCAGTAGTATAGAGGGATCTGTCTACGAGCAGTACTTC. Amino acids: CASSIEGSVYEQYF. Based on the CDR3 plus reference TRBV19 and TRBJ2-7, the full variable domain is DGGITQSPKYLFRKEGQNVTLSCEQNLNHDAMYWYRQDPGQGLRLIYYSQIVNDFQKGDIAEGYSVSREKKESFPLTVTSAQKNPTAFYLCASSIEGSVYEQYFGPGTRLTVT.

In its sample, this clonotype was seen many times. The chain couples TRBV5-4 to TRBJ2-5; no clear D. V shed 3 bases and J shed 3 bases, with 21 bases lying between them. This CDR3 has 17 amino acids. Germline V gene data show CDR1 as SGHNT and CDR2 as YYREEE (reference sequence). CDR3 coding DNA: TGTGCCAGCAGCTCCGCCGCCTTTCCGGGTGGGAAAGAGACCCAGTACTTC. Translating it yields CASSSAAFPGGKETQYF.

This clonotype was seen repeatedly, ten times or more. This chain uses TRBV6-1 with TRBJ1-1, with D hard to call. Germline V gene lookup returns CDR1 MNHNS and CDR2 SASEGT. Trimming left V 7 bases short and J 0 bases short, with 18 bases between. This CDR3 comprises 16 residues. The CDR3 region has the DNA TGTGCCAGCAATGACGGATTTAATATGTTGAACACTGAAGCTTTCTTT. Protein product: CASNDGFNMLNTEAFF.

This clonotype has ten or more counts. The chain links TRBV28 to TRBJ2-7; D not resolved. V lost 6 bases and J lost 5, with 20 bases in between. The CDR3 consists of 15 residues. Looked up from germline, CDR1 is MDHEN and CDR2 is SYDVKM. CDR3 in amino acids: CASSSSPKTGNEQYF. CDR3 sequence (DNA): TGTGCCAGCAGCTCCTCGCCAAAGACTGGAAACGAGCAGTACTTC.

This clonotype was observed many times. The chain is built from TRBV28 and TRBJ1-1; D call uncertain. The germline V gene has CDR1 MDHEN and CDR2 SYDVKM. The CDR3 spans 13 residues. The V end lost 2 bases, the J end lost 7 bases, and 11 bases lay between the germline ends. The CDR3 sequence is CASSLGLGFEAFF. The CDR3 nucleotides read TGTGCCAGCAGTTTAGGGCTGGGGTTTGAAGCTTTCTTT.

The CDR3 DNA sequence: TGTGCCAGCAGCCAAGACGCGTTATCTAACTATGGCTACACCTTC. Amino acids: CASSQDALSNYGYTF. The chain carries TRBV4-2 and TRBJ1-2; D is ambiguous. Trimming took 0 bases from V and 0 from J, leaving 8 bases between them. Germline lookup yields CDR1 LGHNA and CDR2 YNFKEQ. There are 15 residues in the CDR3.

Many counts were recorded for this clonotype. J is TRBJ1-1 and V is TRBV28; TRBD1 matches 8 bases. This CDR3 has 14 residues. J gave up 4 bases and V 5 bases, and 6 bases lay outside the gene matches. Germline V lookup: CDR1 MDHEN, CDR2 SYDVKM. CDR3 DNA: TGTGCCAGCAGTGACAGGGGCCGTGCCACTGAAGCTTTCTTT. Protein product: CASSDRGRATEAFF.

This clonotype occurred many times. Its ends do not fully match the called genes, so a read error is possible. V gene TRBV12-3 or TRBV12-4 combines with J gene TRBJ1-1, with 7 bases matching TRBD1. CDR3 size: 13 residues. For the CDR3, the DNA is TGTGCCAGTAGTTGGGGCAGGGGGACTGAAGCTTTCTTT. Residues: CASSWGRGTEAFF.

With respect to this clonotype: This may come from a read error, since a much larger clone is one base off. The chain is built from TRBV28 and TRBJ1-1, with no clear D. This CDR3 has 13 amino acids. Germline V gene sequence: CDR1 MDHEN, CDR2 SYDVKM. Deletions cut 7 bases from V and 6 bases from J, with 15 bases between. CDR3 bases: TGTGCCAGCACTGCCCGTTTATGGGCTGAAGCTTTCTTT. Amino acids: CASTARLWAEAFF.

This clonotype came up many times. The chain recombines TRBV28 with TRBJ1-5; TRBD1 matches at 9 bases. J lost 2 bases, V lost 6 bases, and 5 bases had no gene match. The CDR3 is 15 amino acids. Germline V gives CDR1 MDHEN, CDR2 SYDVKM. CDR3 sequence (DNA): TGTGCCAGCAGGTCCGGGACAGGGCGCAATCAGCCCCAGCATTTT. Residues: CASRSGTGRNQPQHF.

This clonotype showed up many times. The chain carries TRBV28 and TRBJ1-2; the D is unclear. Germline assignment: CDR1 MDHEN and CDR2 SYDVKM. Trimming shortened V by 5 bases and J by 4 bases, and 14 bases separated the two germline ends. The CDR3 spans 14 residues. CDR3 bases: TGTGCCAGCAGTACAGCCGTTTTGGTCTATGGCTACACCTTC. Translation gives CASSTAVLVYGYTF.

This clonotype was detected ten times or more. The rearrangement uses TRBV2 and TRBJ1-6; 7 positions agree with TRBD1. CDR3 length equals 15 residues. Germline assignment: CDR1 SNHLY and CDR2 FYNNEI. V lost 1 base and J lost 7; bases outside the gene matches: 4. CDR3 amino acids: CASSEETGFNSPLHF. The DNA of the CDR3 is TGTGCCAGCAGTGAAGAGACAGGGTTCAATTCACCCCTCCACTTT. Full variable domain (missing parts from reference TRBV2 and TRBJ1-6): EPEVTQTPSHQVTQMGQEVILRCVPISNHLYFYWYRQILGQKVEFLVSFYNNEISEKSEIFDDQFSVERPDGSNFTLKIRSTKLEDSAMYFCASSEETGFNSPLHFGNGTRLTVT.

The chain has TRBV3-1 and TRBJ2-1, with 9 bases fitting TRBD2. This CDR3 is 15 amino acids long. Trimming removed 6 bases from V and 9 bases from J; junction bases left unmatched: 12. The germline CDR1 and CDR2 sequences are LGHDT and YNNKEL (reference sequence). The CDR3 DNA follows: TGTGCCAGCAGAAATAGCGGGAGAGGTTTCGGTGAGCAGTTCTTC. As protein: CASRNSGRGFGEQFF.

This clonotype was seen many times. The genes are TRBV6-5 and TRBJ1-5; D remains ambiguous. This CDR3 has 16 residues. Trimming took off 2 bases at V and 1 base at J, with 12 bases between the two ends. Germline-derived CDR1 and CDR2 are MNHEY and SVGAGI. The CDR3 coding sequence is TGTGCCAGCAGTTACGGGCAGTTCTCGAGCAATCAGCCCCAGCATTTT. Translation: CASSYGQFSSNQPQHF.

DNA for the CDR3: TGCAGTGCTAGACCCTCGGACAGGATAGATCAGCCCCAGCATTTT. It specifies CSARPSDRIDQPQHF. V is TRBV20-1 and J is TRBJ1-5; 7 bases fit TRBD1. This CDR3 has 15 residues. Germline trimming cut 2 bases from V and 5 bases from J; bases unmatched to any gene: 9. Germline V gene lookup returns CDR1 DFQATT and CDR2 SNEGSKA (reference sequence).